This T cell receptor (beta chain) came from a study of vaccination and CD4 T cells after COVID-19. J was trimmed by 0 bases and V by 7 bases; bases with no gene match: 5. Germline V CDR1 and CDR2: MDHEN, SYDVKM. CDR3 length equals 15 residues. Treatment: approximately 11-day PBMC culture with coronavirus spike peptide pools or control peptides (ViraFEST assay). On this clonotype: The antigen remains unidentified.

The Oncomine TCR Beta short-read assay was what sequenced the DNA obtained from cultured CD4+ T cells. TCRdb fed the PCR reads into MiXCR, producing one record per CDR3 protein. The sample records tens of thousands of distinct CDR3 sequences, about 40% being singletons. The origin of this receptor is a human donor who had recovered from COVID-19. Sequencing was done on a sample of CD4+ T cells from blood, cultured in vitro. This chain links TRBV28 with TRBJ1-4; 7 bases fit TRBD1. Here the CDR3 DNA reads TGTGCCAGCACCCCCGACAGGGCAACTAATGAAAAACTGTTTTTT. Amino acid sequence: CASTPDRATNEKLFF.